Included here is one T cell receptor beta chain sequence, with context. The protocol was immunoSEQ multiplex PCR, while the TCRdb copy is restricted to in-frame clones and leaves out a portion. Here the sample spans roughly 7,900 clones, around 80% being singletons. CDR3 length: 15 residues. The germline CDR1 and CDR2 sequences are MDHEN and SYDVKM. V gave up 5 bases and J gave up 8 bases; unmatched junction bases: 9. The data were taken from a study of immune evolution from preneoplasia to lung adenocarcinoma. Sequencing was performed on FFPE adjacent normal lung tissue. This receptor was identified in a person aged 65 to 85 with lung adenocarcinoma. V usage is TRBV28 and J usage is TRBJ1-4, with 9 bases matching TRBD1. The CDR3 reads CASSPWTGEDEKLFF. DNA of the CDR3: TGTGCCAGCAGTCCCTGGACAGGGGAGGACGAAAAACTGTTTTTT.